This T cell receptor beta chain was sequenced during a study of breast tumors, draining lymph nodes, adjacent tissues (dated by TCRdb to the mid-2010s). As for the study more broadly: TCR beta repertoires were compared across tumor, adjacent nontumor tissue and axillary lymph nodes obtained from breast cancer patients. The study aimed to assess the relationships and possible T-cell exchange between tumor, surrounding tissue and draining lymph node repertoires in human breast cancer. Overall study results and their limits: Tumor T-cell repertoires showed less diversity than lymph node repertoires and more diversity than nontumor tissue repertoires, and tumor T-cell repertoires showed preferential V and J gene usage. The data were considered consistent with the idea that most tumor T cells come from the lymph node and then expand in tumor tissue. Tumor and nontumor tissue repertoires were significantly more similar in luminal-like than in basal-like breast cancer. Rather than being directly demonstrated, the conclusion that tumor T cells originate in lymph nodes was presented as consistent with a hypothesis.

The axillary draining lymph nodes of breast cancer patients were the source of the lymph node samples. With respect to this clonotype: No antigen is known for it. Base qualities are not at hand, and no much larger clone is one base apart.

CDR1 SEHNR and CDR2 FQNEAQ are derived from the germline V gene (reference sequence). Trimming removed 10 bases from V and 2 bases from J; the gene matches leave 2 bases unexplained. Measured from the cysteine to the phenylalanine, the CDR3 is 13 residues long. Only the CDR3 DNA stays, 39 bases, in frame from base 1. Data came from an Illumina HiSeq 2000. TCR beta chain libraries were generated through multiplex PCR amplification. The amplified TCR beta chain products were analyzed by high-throughput sequencing. TCRdb applied fastp at Q25 and MiXCR to the public reads, then kept only in-frame beta chains. Entries are consolidated by CDR3 protein sequence, retaining the most common genes and DNA. For this sample the table gives about 150,000 distinct CDR3 sequences, of which 30% to 35% were detected only once. The ten top clones hold around 2.3% of the sample.

The chain is assembled from TRBV7-9 and TRBJ2-1, with 10 junctional bases fitting TRBD1. Source material: axillary lymph node tissue. The clonotype comes from a female donor with breast cancer. Some clones in this sample may be carry-over from other donors' samples. The nucleotides are TGTGCCACCGGACAGGGGGCCTACAATGAGCAGTTCTTC. Translated, it gives CATGQGAYNEQFF.